Described below is a single T cell receptor beta chain sequence and its context. This specimen belongs to a study of T cell changes during pregnancy in multiple sclerosis. Per germline, CDR1 SGHDT and CDR2 YYEEEE. The CDR3 covers 16 residues. Trimming at V came to 7 bases and at J to 5 bases, leaving 14 bases not matched to a gene. Generated by immunoSEQ multiplex PCR, the TCRdb table keeps only in-frame clones and is missing some. The sample lists about 49,000 clones, around 89% occurring once. The TCR sequence derives from a female donor in good health, enrolled as a control in a pregnancy study. The sequences come from peripheral blood, collected after pregnancy. V and J are TRBV5-6 and TRBJ2-4, with 8 bases identical to TRBD1. The CDR3 DNA sequence: TGTGCCAGCGACAATGACCTCTCCAGGGGGCAAAACATTCAGTACTTC. Translating it yields CASDNDLSRGQNIQYF.